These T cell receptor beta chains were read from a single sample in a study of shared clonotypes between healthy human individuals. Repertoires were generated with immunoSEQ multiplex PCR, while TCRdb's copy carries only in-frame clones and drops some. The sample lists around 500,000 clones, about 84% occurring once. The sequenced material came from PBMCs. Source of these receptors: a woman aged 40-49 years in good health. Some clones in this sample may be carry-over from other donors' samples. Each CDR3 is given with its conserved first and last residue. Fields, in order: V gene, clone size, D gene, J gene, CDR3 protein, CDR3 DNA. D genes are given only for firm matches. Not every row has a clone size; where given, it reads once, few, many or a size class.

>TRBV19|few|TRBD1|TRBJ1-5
CASSEDRGSNQPQHF
TGTGCCAGTAGTGAGGACAGGGGCAGCAATCAGCCCCAGCATTTT
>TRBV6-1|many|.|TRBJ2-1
CASSVRTETYNEQFF
TGTGCCAGCAGTGTAAGGACAGAGACCTACAATGAGCAGTTCTTC
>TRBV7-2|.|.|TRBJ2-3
CASSPRRQAGTDTQYF
TGTGCCAGCAGCCCCCGGCGGCAAGCCGGGACAGATACGCAGTATTTT
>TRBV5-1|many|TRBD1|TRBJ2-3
CASSLWGQRTDTQYF
TGCGCCAGCAGCTTGTGGGGACAGAGGACAGATACGCAGTATTTT
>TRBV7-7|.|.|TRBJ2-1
CASSPDIVSYNEQFF
TGTGCCAGCAGCCCAGACATTGTCTCCTACAATGAGCAGTTCTTC
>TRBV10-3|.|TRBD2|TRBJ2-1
CATPGLVGNEQFF
TGTGCCACCCCGGGACTAGTAGGAAATGAGCAGTTCTTC
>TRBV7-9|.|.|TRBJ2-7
CASSSPSQVEQYF
TGTGCCAGCAGCTCCCCGTCCCAAGTGGAGCAGTACTTC
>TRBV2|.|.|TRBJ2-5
CASRLIEETQYF
TGTGCCAGCAGGCTCATAGAAGAGACCCAGTACTTC
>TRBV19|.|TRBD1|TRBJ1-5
CASSNLPGTGGNQPQHF
TGTGCCAGTAGTAATCTTCCCGGGACAGGGGGCAATCAGCCCCAGCATTTT
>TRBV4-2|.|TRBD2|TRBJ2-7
CASSQESGLADTYEQYF
TGTGCCAGCAGCCAAGAGAGCGGACTAGCGGATACCTACGAGCAGTACTTC
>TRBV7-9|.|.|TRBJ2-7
CASSLSGYEQYF
TGTGCCAGCAGCTTAAGCGGGTACGAGCAGTACTTC
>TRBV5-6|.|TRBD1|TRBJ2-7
CASSYTGVGFYEQYF
TGTGCCAGCAGCTACACAGGGGTCGGGTTCTACGAGCAGTACTTC
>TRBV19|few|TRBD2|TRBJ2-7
CASSIPGLSYEQYF
TGTGCCAGTAGTATACCGGGACTATCCTACGAGCAGTACTTC
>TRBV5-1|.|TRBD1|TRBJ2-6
CASSLLGQGALGANVLTF
TGCGCCAGCAGCTTGTTAGGACAGGGGGCATTGGGGGCCAACGTCCTGACTTTC
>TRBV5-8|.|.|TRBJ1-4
CASSPGSTNEKLFF
TGTGCCAGCAGCCCGGGTTCGACTAATGAAAAACTGTTTTTT
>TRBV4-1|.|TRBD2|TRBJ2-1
CASSSRVTSGSASSYNEQFF
TGCGCCAGCAGCTCACGAGTGACTAGCGGGAGCGCAAGCTCCTACAATGAGCAGTTCTTC
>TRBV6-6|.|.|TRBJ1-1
CASSYFGSTEAFF
TGTGCCAGCAGTTATTTTGGGTCCACTGAAGCTTTCTTT
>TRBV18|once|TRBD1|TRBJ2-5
CASSPGTGLETQYF
TGTGCCAGCTCACCCGGGACAGGACTGGAGACCCAGTACTTC
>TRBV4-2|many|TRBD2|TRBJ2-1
CASSQPHGGVSYNEQFF
TGTGCCAGCAGCCAACCTCACGGGGGGGTCTCCTACAATGAGCAGTTCTTC
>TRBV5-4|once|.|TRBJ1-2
CASSAANYGYTF
TGTGCCAGCAGCGCGGCTAACTATGGCTACACCTTC
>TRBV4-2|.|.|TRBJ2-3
CASSQVQLTDTQYF
TGTGCCAGCAGCCAAGTTCAGCTGACAGATACGCAGTATTTT
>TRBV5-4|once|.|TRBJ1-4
CASSFAGEGEEKLFF
TGTGCCAGCAGCTTTGCAGGGGAGGGAGAGGAAAAACTGTTTTTT
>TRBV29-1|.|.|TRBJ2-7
CSGGQRYEQYF
TGCAGCGGTGGACAGCGTTACGAGCAGTACTTC
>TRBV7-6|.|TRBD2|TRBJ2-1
CASSLPPGLANEQFF
TGTGCCAGCAGCTTACCTCCGGGACTAGCCAATGAGCAGTTCTTC
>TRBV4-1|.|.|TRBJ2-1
CASSQGGGNEQFF
TGCGCCAGCAGCCAGGGAGGGGGTAATGAGCAGTTCTTC
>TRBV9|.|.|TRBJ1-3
CASSALLPSGNTIYF
TGTGCCAGCAGCGCTCTACTCCCCTCTGGAAACACCATATATTTT
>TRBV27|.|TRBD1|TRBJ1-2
CASRFRDRGMVDYGYTF
TGTGCCAGCCGCTTCCGGGACAGGGGGATGGTGGACTATGGCTACACCTTC
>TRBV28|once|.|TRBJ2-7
CASQTGAVYEQYF
TGTGCCAGCCAGACAGGCGCCGTCTACGAGCAGTACTTC
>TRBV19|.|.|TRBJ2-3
CASSTRPNTDTQYF
TGTGCCAGTAGTACCCGACCCAACACAGATACGCAGTATTTT
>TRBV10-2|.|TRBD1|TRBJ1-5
CASSEYRGQGAFGNQPQHF
TGCGCCAGCAGTGAGTACAGGGGACAGGGGGCTTTCGGCAATCAGCCCCAGCATTTT
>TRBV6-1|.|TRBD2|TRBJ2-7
CASTGTSGSYEQYF
TGTGCCAGCACCGGGACTAGCGGGAGTTACGAGCAGTACTTC
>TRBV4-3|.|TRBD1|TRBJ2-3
CASSQDAAVGTGITDTQYF
TGCGCCAGCAGCCAAGATGCGGCGGTTGGGACAGGGATCACAGATACGCAGTATTTT
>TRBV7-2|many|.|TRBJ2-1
CASSLNTGSYNEQFF
TGTGCCAGCAGCTTAAATACGGGCTCCTACAATGAGCAGTTCTTC
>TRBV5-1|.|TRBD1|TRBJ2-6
CASSPRTGGAVGANVLTF
TGCGCCAGCAGCCCCAGGACAGGGGGCGCGGTTGGGGCCAACGTCCTGACTTTC
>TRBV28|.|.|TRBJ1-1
CASSEPHRGTEAFF
TGTGCCAGCAGTGAGCCTCACCGAGGGACTGAAGCTTTCTTT
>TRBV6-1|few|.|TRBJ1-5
CASSFGLYSNQPQHF
TGTGCCAGCAGCTTCGGACTGTATAGCAATCAGCCCCAGCATTTT
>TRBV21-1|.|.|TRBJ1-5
CASSKVRTQQHF
TGTGCCAGCAGCAAAGTAAGGACGCAACAGCATTTT
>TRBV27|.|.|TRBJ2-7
CASSRQAYSYEQYF
TGTGCCAGCAGCCGACAGGCCTACTCCTACGAGCAGTACTTC
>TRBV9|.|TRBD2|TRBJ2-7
CASSAGTSGRGEQYF
TGTGCCAGCAGCGCTGGGACTAGCGGGAGAGGCGAGCAGTACTTC
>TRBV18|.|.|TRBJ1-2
CASSPSGQNYGYTF
TGTGCCAGCTCACCAAGTGGACAAAACTATGGCTACACCTTC
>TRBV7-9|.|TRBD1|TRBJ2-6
CASSPPGGFAGANVLTF
TGTGCCAGCAGCCCTCCAGGGGGCTTTGCTGGGGCCAACGTCCTGACTTTC
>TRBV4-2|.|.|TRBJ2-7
CASSQGPLANAYEQYF
TGTGCCAGCAGCCAGGGGCCCCTAGCGAATGCCTACGAGCAGTACTTC
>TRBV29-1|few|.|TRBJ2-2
CSVPLRGVGGELFF
TGCAGCGTTCCCCTGCGCGGCGTAGGCGGGGAGCTGTTTTTT
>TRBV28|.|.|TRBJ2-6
CASNLGASSSGANVLTF
TGTGCCAGCAACCTCGGGGCTAGTTCCTCTGGGGCCAACGTCCTGACTTTC
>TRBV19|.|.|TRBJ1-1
CASSISVYTEAFF
.
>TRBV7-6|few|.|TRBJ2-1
CASSGLGLEYNEQFF
TGTGCCAGCAGCGGTCTAGGACTCGAGTACAATGAGCAGTTCTTC
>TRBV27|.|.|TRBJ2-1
CASSLGGSYNEQFF
TGTGCCAGCAGTTTAGGGGGAAGCTACAATGAGCAGTTCTTC
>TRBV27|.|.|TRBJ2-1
CASSLLAYRTYNEQFF
TGTGCCAGCAGTTTATTAGCGTACCGAACCTACAATGAGCAGTTCTTC
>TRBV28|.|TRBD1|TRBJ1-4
CASSLSGQGFALEKLFF
TGTGCCAGCAGTTTATCGGGACAGGGTTTTGCGCTTGAAAAACTGTTTTTT
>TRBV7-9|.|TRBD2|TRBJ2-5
CASSLVTGLAGVAETQYF
TGTGCCAGCAGCTTAGTAACAGGACTAGCGGGAGTTGCAGAGACCCAGTACTTC
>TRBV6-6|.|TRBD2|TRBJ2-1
CASSYFSGTNEQFF
TGTGCCAGCAGTTACTTTAGCGGGACCAATGAGCAGTTCTTC
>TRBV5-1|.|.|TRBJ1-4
CASSLITGRGQKLFF
TGCGCCAGCAGCTTGATTACAGGTAGAGGTCAAAAACTGTTTTTT
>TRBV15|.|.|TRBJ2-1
CATSVEGTFGNEQFF
TGTGCCACCAGCGTCGAAGGGACATTCGGCAATGAGCAGTTCTTC